This TCR beta chain was observed in a study of CD8+CD57+ T cells in acquired aplastic anemia. Study-level background: When averaged, DNA from sorted CD4+ and CD8+ cells came to 3 to 4 ug. CD4+ cell libraries from healthy donors averaged about 10.8 million reads.

This CDR3 is 15 amino acids long. V shed 10 bases and J shed 7 bases, with 24 bases lying between them. The germline V gene encodes CDR1 SGHTS and CDR2 YDEGEE. As concerns this clonotype: What it binds is not known.

Study findings and constraints: Patients and controls shared under 35 CD8+ CDR3 sequences, which appeared highly expressed in patients and within their immunodominant clones. Patients did not significantly differ from controls in CD8+ Simpson's diversity.

Genomic DNA, serving as template, underwent TCR beta VDJ and CDR3 profiling. TCRdb recomputed calls from the reads with MiXCR, one row per CDR3 protein. Altogether roughly 420,000 distinct CDR3 sequences are present, under 80% being singletons, with the ten largest covering 3% to 5%. The chain uses TRBV5-8 and TRBJ1-5; D not resolved. The specimen was sorted CD4+, CD8+, or CD8+CD57+ T cells (not recorded which) from PBMCs. The receptor comes from a human donor in good health, serving as a control. The CDR3 here is CAGYRSDGPGQPQHF. CDR3 bases: TGTGCCGGTTACCGTTCTGATGGCCCTGGCCAGCCCCAGCATTTT.